This is a list of T cell receptor beta chains from one sample in a study of T cells in Graves' hyperthyroidism and ophthalmopathy. A single record per CDR3 protein comes from TCRdb applying MiXCR to the multiplex PCR reads. The sample lists 400,000 to 500,000 distinct CDR3 sequences, about 15% seen once, with around 17% in the top ten. The sample was blood. The source of these receptors is a young woman with Graves' hyperthyroidism. The CDR3 runs from the conserved cysteine through the conserved F or W. The D gene is left open where the match is weak. Clone size is shown for a subset of rows, as once, few, many or a class of expanded clone.

j_call	v_call	d_call	clone_size	cdr3_nt	cdr3_aa
TRBJ2-1	TRBV3-1	.	many	TGTGCCAGCAGCCAGGGGGATTGGGGTGAGCAGTTCTTC	CASSQGDWGEQFF
TRBJ1-2	TRBV3-1	TRBD1	.	TGTGCCAGCAGCCATCCCCTCGGACAGGGAAACTATGGCTACACCTTC	CASSHPLGQGNYGYTF
TRBJ2-3	TRBV7-3	TRBD2	many	TGTGCCAGCAGCTTGGGAGCGGGGGACACAGATACGCAGTATTTT	CASSLGAGDTDTQYF
TRBJ1-4	TRBV9	TRBD1	.	TGTGCCAGCAGCGGTTTCGGGACAGGGGCCCTCCCCGCAACTAATGAAAAACTGTTTTTT	CASSGFGTGALPATNEKLFF
TRBJ2-1	TRBV5-5	TRBD2	many	TGTGCCAGCAGCTTGACTAGCGGGGCTATTGGAGATGAGCAGTTCTTC	CASSLTSGAIGDEQFF
TRBJ2-7	TRBV24-1	.	many	TGTGCCACCAGTGATCCTGACCCGGGCCAAGGGAACGAGCAGTACTTC	CATSDPDPGQGNEQYF
TRBJ2-1	TRBV11-3	.	.	TGTGCCAGCAGCTCCTCGAGCTCCTACAATGAGCAGTTCTTC	CASSSSSSYNEQFF
TRBJ1-4	TRBV12-3/TRBV12-4	.	many	TGTGCCAGCAGTTTAGGGGCCCTTGTGGTGGAAAAACTGTTTTTT	CASSLGALVVEKLFF
TRBJ1-1	TRBV19	.	.	TGTGCCAGTACCCCGGGGACTTTGAACACTGAAGCTTTCTTT	CASTPGTLNTEAFF
TRBJ2-7	TRBV27	.	many	TGTGCCAGCGGGCCCCGGGACATTTCCTACGAGCAGTACTTC	CASGPRDISYEQYF
TRBJ2-2	TRBV13	.	.	TGTGCCAGCAGCTTAGCCCCCGGGGAGCTGTTTTTT	CASSLAPGELFF
TRBJ2-3	TRBV20-1	.	many	TGCAGTGCTAGAGGACTTAGCCCTACTGGCACAGATACGCAGTATTTT	CSARGLSPTGTDTQYF
TRBJ2-1	TRBV12-3/TRBV12-4	.	.	TGTGCCAGCAGTCCTAGGGTGAATGAGCAGTTCTTC	CASSPRVNEQFF
TRBJ2-6	TRBV6-1	.	few	TGTGCCAGCAGTGATGCCAGGGTCTCTGGGGCCAACGTCCTGACTTTC	CASSDARVSGANVLTF
TRBJ1-2	TRBV24-1	.	many	TGTGCCACCAGTGATTTGGCGGGGTCCGGCTACACCTTC	CATSDLAGSGYTF
TRBJ1-1	TRBV27	.	many	TGTGCCAGCAGTCCTCAGGGAGAGATGGCTGAAGCTTTCTTT	CASSPQGEMAEAFF
TRBJ2-1	TRBV28	.	many	TGTGCCAGCAGTTTACCCCTAGCGTCTGAGCAGTTCTTC	CASSLPLASEQFF
TRBJ2-1	TRBV20-1	.	many	TGCAGTGCTAGGACTGAGCGTTACAATGAGCAGTTCTTC	CSARTERYNEQFF
TRBJ1-1	TRBV29-1	.	many	TGCAGCGTTGATGAGGCTATGAACACTGAAGCTTTCTTT	CSVDEAMNTEAFF
TRBJ2-1	TRBV7-9	TRBD2	many	TGTGCCAGCAGCCCTAGCGGGATCGTCTACAATGAGCAGTTCTTC	CASSPSGIVYNEQFF
TRBJ1-4	TRBV5-6	.	.	TGTGCCAGCAGCTTGATGGGGGTTAATGAAAAACTGTTTTTT	CASSLMGVNEKLFF
TRBJ1-5	TRBV6-1	.	many	TGTGCCAGCAGTTACAAGGATAGCAATCAGCCCCAGCATTTT	CASSYKDSNQPQHF
TRBJ2-1	TRBV6-1	TRBD1	few	TGTGCCAGCAGCGGGACAGGGAGTACCAATGAGCAGTTCTTC	CASSGTGSTNEQFF
TRBJ1-1	TRBV30	.	many	TGTGCCTGGGGGGACGACTGGGAGAACACTGAAGCTTTCTTT	CAWGDDWENTEAFF
TRBJ1-4	TRBV27	TRBD1	many	TGTGCCAGCAGCCAAAGACAGGGGCATGAAAAACTGTTTTTT	CASSQRQGHEKLFF
TRBJ1-1	TRBV20-1	.	many	TGCAGTGCGCAGGGTAGAGGGACTGAAGCTTTCTTT	CSAQGRGTEAFF
TRBJ1-1	TRBV11-3	.	many	TGTGCCAGCAGCTTAGGGGATTTGGACACTGAAGCTTTCTTT	CASSLGDLDTEAFF
TRBJ1-5	TRBV28	.	once	TGTGCCAGCTCACCAAATTCAGGGGACTACAATCAGCCCCAGCATTTT	CASSPNSGDYNQPQHF
TRBJ2-4	TRBV3-1	TRBD2	few	TGTGCCAGCAGCCTAAATAGCGGGAGTGGAGGGAACATTCAGTACTTC	CASSLNSGSGGNIQYF
TRBJ2-7	TRBV3-1	TRBD1	many	TGTGCCAGCAATGGAGACAGGGGGTCCGAGCAGTACTTC	CASNGDRGSEQYF
TRBJ2-1	TRBV19	.	.	TGTGCCAGTAGTATCTGGGGCGGGACGGGCGATGAGCAGTTCTTC	CASSIWGGTGDEQFF
TRBJ1-1	TRBV7-9	.	.	TGTGCCAGCAGCTTAAGGCGGGGGCTGAACACTGAAGCTTTCTTT	CASSLRRGLNTEAFF
TRBJ2-5	TRBV20-1	TRBD2	few	TGCAGTGCTAGTTCTAGCGGGAGTTGGAAGACCCAGTACTTC	CSASSSGSWKTQYF
TRBJ2-5	TRBV12-3/TRBV12-4	.	many	TGTGCCAGCAGTGGGACGGCTAGCCAAGAGACCCAGTACTTC	CASSGTASQETQYF
TRBJ2-7	TRBV5-1	TRBD2	few	TGCGCCAGCAGCTTGGCGAAGGAGGGACTAGCGGGAGTCTACGAGCAGTACTTC	CASSLAKEGLAGVYEQYF
TRBJ2-1	TRBV9	TRBD2	.	TGTGCCAGCAGCGAACTAGCGGGAGGGCCCTTTGAGCAGTTCTTC	CASSELAGGPFEQFF
TRBJ2-1	TRBV10-3	.	.	TGTGCCATCAGTGATCCTTTTCTTGTCGGGATAGAGCAGTTCTTC	CAISDPFLVGIEQFF